This TCR beta chain was found in a study of ipilimumab plus nivolumab after autologous stem cell transplantation. Checkpoint therapy with ipilimumab 1 mg/kg began 14 to 28 days after transplant. Patients got 3 mg/kg IV nivolumab weeks 1, 4, 7, 10, then biweekly through week 26. Germline V gives CDR1 SGHNT, CDR2 YENEEA. V dropped 0 bases and J dropped 0; count of bases not matched to a gene: 6. The CDR3 sequence is 18 residues long. Produced via immunoSEQ multiplex PCR; TCRdb's table is partial and in-frame only. The repertoire consists of 20,000 to 25,000 clones, with roughly 74% occurring once and the leading ten covering around 25%.

Sequencing used PBMCs, obtained in a trial of ipilimumab plus nivolumab as post-transplant consolidation. This TCR came from a male donor with diffuse large B-cell lymphoma. The genes are TRBV11-3 and TRBJ2-1, with 9 bases matching TRBD2. The CDR3 reads CASSLDGLARSSYNEQFF. The CDR3 DNA is TGTGCCAGCAGCTTAGATGGACTAGCGAGGAGCTCCTACAATGAGCAGTTCTTC.